The 2 T cell receptor beta chains listed next were all sequenced from one sample in a study of control samples from healthy donors and cancer patients (dated by TCRdb to the early 2020s). Library preparation employed the immunoSEQ multiplex PCR assay. TCRdb took this table from immuneACCESS and kept in-frame rearrangements with V and J called. Such tables lack part of the clones; where checked against another copy, unresolved V genes explain under half of the gap, and the rest is unexplained. The sample data list about 120,000 clones, and approximately 87% of these were observed just once. The ten largest clones capture 9.5% to 13% of the sample. The specimen sequenced was blood. These receptors came from a man younger than 45 in good health.

The chain couples TRBV19 to TRBJ1-2; TRBD1 matches at 7 bases. The CDR3 contains 15 residues. The V gene end was trimmed by 5 bases and the J gene end by 4 bases; junction bases not matched to a gene: 10. Germline V gives CDR1 LNHDA, CDR2 SQIVND (reference sequence). CDR3 sequence: CASSAPGQHSYGYTF. CDR3 DNA sequence: TGTGCCAGTAGTGCCCCGGGACAGCATTCCTATGGCTACACCTTC.

In regard to this clone: A junction boundary mismatches the germline segment, possibly from a read error. V usage is TRBV12-3 or TRBV12-4 and J usage is TRBJ2-7; D possibly corresponds to TRBD2 (7 bases). The CDR3 runs to 13 residues. The CDR3 loop is CTSSKGGGAEQYF. CDR3 in DNA: TGTACCAGCAGTAAGGGGGGGGGCGCTGAGCAGTACTTC.